This TCR beta chain stems from a study of T-cell reconstitution after alpha-beta-depleted transplantation in children. Study-wide results and caveats: Surviving recipient T cells and intrathymic progenitors accounted for some patients' high TCRbeta diversity at day 60. The authors attributed T-cell counts and diversity one year after transplant mostly to newly produced T cells. About two months after transplant, alpha-beta T cells reportedly came from several hundred expanded graft clones.

This CDR3 region has 15 residues. Germline trimming cut 2 bases from V and 0 bases from J; bases unmatched to any gene: 2. Looked up from germline, CDR1 is MNHEY and CDR2 is SVGAGI. This clonotype was detected only a few times. Its antigen remains unknown. The authors prepared the TCRbeta library with unique molecular identifiers. TCRdb re-called the PCR reads through MiXCR, storing one row per CDR3 protein. There are about 980,000 distinct CDR3 sequences in the sample; around 30% occur only once, and roughly 31% lies in the top ten. The rearrangement links TRBV6-5 to TRBJ2-3; 7 positions match TRBD1. The receptor's source is a boy in the first two years of life who had a stem cell transplant for SCID, so the T cells may come from the graft donor. The sample here was PBMCs, mostly from graft donor cells, taken 360 days after TCRalphabeta/CD19-depleted stem cell transplant. CDR3 loop: CASSYGQESTDTQYF. As DNA, the CDR3 is TGTGCCAGCAGTTACGGACAGGAGAGCACAGATACGCAGTATTTT.